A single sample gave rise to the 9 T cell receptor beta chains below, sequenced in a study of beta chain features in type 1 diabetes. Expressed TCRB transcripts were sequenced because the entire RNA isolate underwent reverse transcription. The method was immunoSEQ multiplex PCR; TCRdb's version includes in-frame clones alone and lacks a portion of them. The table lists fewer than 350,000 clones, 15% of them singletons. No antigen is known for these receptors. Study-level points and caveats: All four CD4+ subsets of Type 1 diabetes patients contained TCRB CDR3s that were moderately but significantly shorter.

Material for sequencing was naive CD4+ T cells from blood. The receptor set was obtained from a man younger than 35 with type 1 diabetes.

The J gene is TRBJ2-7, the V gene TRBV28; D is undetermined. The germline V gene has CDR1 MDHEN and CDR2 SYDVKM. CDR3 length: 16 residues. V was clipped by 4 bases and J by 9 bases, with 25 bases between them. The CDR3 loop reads CASSSIRPDRHRGQYF. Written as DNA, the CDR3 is TGTGCCAGCAGTTCAATCAGACCCGACCGGCATCGAGGGCAGTACTTC.

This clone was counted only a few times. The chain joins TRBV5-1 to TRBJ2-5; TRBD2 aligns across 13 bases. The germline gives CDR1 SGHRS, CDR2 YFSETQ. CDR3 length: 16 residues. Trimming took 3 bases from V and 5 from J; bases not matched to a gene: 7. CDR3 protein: CASSSRLAGGSETQYF. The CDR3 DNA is TGCGCCAGCAGCTCCCGACTAGCGGGAGGATCGGAGACCCAGTACTTC.

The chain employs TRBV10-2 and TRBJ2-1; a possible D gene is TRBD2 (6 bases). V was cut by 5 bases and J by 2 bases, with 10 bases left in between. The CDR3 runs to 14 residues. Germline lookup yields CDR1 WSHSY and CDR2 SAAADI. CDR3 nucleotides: TGCGCCAGCAGTCAACTAGCCGCCTACAATGAGCAGTTCTTC. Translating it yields CASSQLAAYNEQFF.

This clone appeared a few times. The chain's CDR3 is CASSAKTGLYDNEQFF. The CDR3 nucleotides read TGTGCCAGCAGCGCTAAAACTGGACTGTACGACAATGAGCAGTTCTTC. The chain combines TRBV14 with TRBJ2-1, with a tentative D call TRBD2 (5 bases). CDR3 length equals 16 residues. Trimming took 5 bases from V and 5 from J, leaving 19 bases between them. CDR1 SGHDN and CDR2 FVKESK come from the germline V gene.

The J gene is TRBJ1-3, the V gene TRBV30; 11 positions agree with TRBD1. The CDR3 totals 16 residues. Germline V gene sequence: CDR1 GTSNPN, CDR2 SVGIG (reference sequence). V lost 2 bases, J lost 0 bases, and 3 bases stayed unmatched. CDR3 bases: TGTGCCTGGAGTTTCGGGACAGGGGGCTCTGGAAACACCATATATTTT. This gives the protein CAWSFGTGGSGNTIYF.

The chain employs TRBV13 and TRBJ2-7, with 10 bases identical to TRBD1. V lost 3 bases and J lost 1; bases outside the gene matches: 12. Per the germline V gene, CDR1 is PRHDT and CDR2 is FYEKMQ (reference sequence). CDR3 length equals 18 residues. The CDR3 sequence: CASSLSRDRGRLSYEQYF. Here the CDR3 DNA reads TGTGCCAGCAGCTTGTCCCGGGACAGGGGAAGGTTATCCTACGAGCAGTACTTC.

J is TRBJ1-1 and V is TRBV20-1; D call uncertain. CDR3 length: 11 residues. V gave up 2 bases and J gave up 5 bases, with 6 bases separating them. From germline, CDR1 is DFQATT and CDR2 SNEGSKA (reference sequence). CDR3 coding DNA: TGCAGTGCTAGACGGGTTACTGAAGCTTTCTTT. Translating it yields CSARRVTEAFF.

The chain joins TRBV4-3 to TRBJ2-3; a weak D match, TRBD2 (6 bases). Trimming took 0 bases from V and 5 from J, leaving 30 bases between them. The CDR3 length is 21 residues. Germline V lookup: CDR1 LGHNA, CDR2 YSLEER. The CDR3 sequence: CASSQEGFLESVGGARDTQYF. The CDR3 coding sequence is TGCGCCAGCAGCCAAGAGGGATTCCTTGAATCGGTGGGGGGAGCCAGAGATACGCAGTATTTT.

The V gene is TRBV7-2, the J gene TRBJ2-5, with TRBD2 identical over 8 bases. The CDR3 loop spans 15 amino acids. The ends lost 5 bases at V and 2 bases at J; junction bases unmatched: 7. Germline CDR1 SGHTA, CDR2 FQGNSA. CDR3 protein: CASSGRTSGQETQYF. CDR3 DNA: TGTGCCAGCAGCGGACGTACTAGCGGACAAGAGACCCAGTACTTC. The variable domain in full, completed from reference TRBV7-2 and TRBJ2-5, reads GAGVSQSPSNKVTEKGKDVELRCDPISGHTALYWYRQSLGQGLEFLIYFQGNSAPDKSGLPSDRFSAERTGGSVSTLTIQRTQQEDSAVYLCASSGRTSGQETQYFGPGTRLLVL.